This T cell receptor (beta chain) was sequenced for a study of monozygotic twins with inflammatory bowel disease. Each UMI, carrying a 6-nucleotide sample barcode, came from template switching. Reanalyzing the 5' RACE reads, TCRdb keeps one entry per CDR3 protein, without DNA. This table lists about 210,000 distinct CDR3 sequences. Germline values: CDR1 SGHRS, CDR2 YFSETQ. The CDR3 contains 17 residues. For this clonotype: Its target is unknown.

Study-level results: Among patients, repertoires may have gained variability from differing immunosuppressive treatments. Healthy co-twins, by inverse Simpson, had higher TCRbeta diversity than their siblings with IBD.

The J gene is TRBJ2-3, the V gene TRBV5-1; absent DNA, TCRdb's TRBD2 call cannot be checked. The sequence was collected from a human donor with ulcerative colitis or Crohn's disease, or a healthy co-twin of an affected twin (not recorded which). Sample: blood. CDR3 protein: CASSRTGGGSPSHTQYF.